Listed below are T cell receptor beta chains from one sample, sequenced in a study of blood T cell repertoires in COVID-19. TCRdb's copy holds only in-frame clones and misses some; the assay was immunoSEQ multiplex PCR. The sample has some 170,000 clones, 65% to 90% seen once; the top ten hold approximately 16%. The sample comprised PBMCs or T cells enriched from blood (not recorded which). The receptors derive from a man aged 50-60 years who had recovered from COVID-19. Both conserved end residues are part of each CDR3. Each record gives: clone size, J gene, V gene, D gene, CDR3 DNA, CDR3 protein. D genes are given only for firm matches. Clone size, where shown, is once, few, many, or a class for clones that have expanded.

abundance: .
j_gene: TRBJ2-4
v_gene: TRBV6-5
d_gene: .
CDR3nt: TGTGCCACGGGTGGGCGGGGAGTTAAATACATTCAGTACTTC
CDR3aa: CATGGRGVKYIQYF

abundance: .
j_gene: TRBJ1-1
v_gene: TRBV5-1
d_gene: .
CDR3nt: TGCGCCAGCAGCTTGGTAGAAGGGGGTGACACTGAAGCTTTCTTT
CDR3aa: CASSLVEGGDTEAFF

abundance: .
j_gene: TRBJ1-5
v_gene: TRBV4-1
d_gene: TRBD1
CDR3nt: TGCGCCAGCAGCCCCGGAGCGGACAGGGGGGGTCAGCCCCAGCATTTT
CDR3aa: CASSPGADRGGQPQHF

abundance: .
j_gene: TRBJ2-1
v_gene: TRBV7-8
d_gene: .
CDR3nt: TGTGCCAGCAGCTTAGTTCCTAATGAGCAGTTCTTC
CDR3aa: CASSLVPNEQFF

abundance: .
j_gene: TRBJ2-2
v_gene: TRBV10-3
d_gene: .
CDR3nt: TGTGCCATCGGGGGGGGCGCATACCACACCGGGGAGCTGTTTTTT
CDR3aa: CAIGGGAYHTGELFF

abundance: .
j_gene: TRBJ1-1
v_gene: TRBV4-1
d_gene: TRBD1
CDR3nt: TGCGCCAGCAGCCAAGTAGGACAGGGTCACACTGAAGCTTTCTTT
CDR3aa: CASSQVGQGHTEAFF

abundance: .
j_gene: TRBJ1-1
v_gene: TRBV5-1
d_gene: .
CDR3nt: TGCGCCAGCAGCGTTGGAGAGGGAGTCACTGAAGCTTTCTTT
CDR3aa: CASSVGEGVTEAFF

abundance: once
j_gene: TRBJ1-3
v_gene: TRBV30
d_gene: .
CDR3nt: TGTGCCTGGAGCGGGGGAAAGAGCCCTGGAAACACCATATATTTT
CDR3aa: CAWSGGKSPGNTIYF

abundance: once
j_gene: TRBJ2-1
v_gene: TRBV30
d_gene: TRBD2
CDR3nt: TGTGCCTGGAGGGGGACTAGCGGGGTACATGAGCAGTTCTTC
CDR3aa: CAWRGTSGVHEQFF

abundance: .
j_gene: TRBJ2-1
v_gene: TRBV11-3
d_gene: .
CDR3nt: TGTGCCAGCAGCTTAGGGGGGACTCTCAATGAGCAGTTCTTC
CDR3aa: CASSLGGTLNEQFF

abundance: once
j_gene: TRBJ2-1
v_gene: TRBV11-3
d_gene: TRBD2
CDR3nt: TGTGCCAGCAGCTCTGGGACTAGCGGGGGAGTCAATGAGCAGTTCTTC
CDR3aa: CASSSGTSGGVNEQFF

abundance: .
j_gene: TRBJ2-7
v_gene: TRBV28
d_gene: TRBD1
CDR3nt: TGTGCCAGCAGACGGGGACAGGGGGCGCGAGTCTTGTACGAGCAGTACTTC
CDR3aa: CASRRGQGARVLYEQYF

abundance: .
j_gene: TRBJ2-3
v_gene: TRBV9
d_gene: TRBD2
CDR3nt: TGTGCCAGCAGCGTAGGGCCTGGACTAGCGGGCACAGATACGCAGTATTTT
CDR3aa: CASSVGPGLAGTDTQYF

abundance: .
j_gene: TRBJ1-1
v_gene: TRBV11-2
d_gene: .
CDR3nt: TGTGCCAGCAGCCCCCGGTGGACTGAAGCTTTCTTT
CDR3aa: CASSPRWTEAFF

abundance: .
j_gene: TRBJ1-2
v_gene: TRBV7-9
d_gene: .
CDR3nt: TGTGCCAGCAGCCCTGGGCTGATGAGCTATGGCTACACCTTC
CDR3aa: CASSPGLMSYGYTF

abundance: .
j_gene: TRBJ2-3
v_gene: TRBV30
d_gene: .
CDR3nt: TGTGCCTGGAGTTCAGGACAGCCCCCCACACACACAGATACGCAGTATTTT
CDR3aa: CAWSSGQPPTHTDTQYF

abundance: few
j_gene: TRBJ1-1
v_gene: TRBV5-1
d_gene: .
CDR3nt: TGCGCCAGCAGCTTGGCAGGGATGAACACTGAAGCTTTCTTT
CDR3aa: CASSLAGMNTEAFF

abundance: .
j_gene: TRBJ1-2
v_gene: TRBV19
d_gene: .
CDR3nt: TGTGCCAGTACCTCTAGGAGCAGGGGCAGTCCCTATGGCTACACCTTC
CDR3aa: CASTSRSRGSPYGYTF

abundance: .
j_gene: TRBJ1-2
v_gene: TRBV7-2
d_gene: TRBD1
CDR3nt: TGTGCCAGCAGTCCCGCCGGGACAGGGACTTCGGGTGGCTACACCTTC
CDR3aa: CASSPAGTGTSGGYTF

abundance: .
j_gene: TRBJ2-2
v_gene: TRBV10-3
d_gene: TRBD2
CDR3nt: TGTGCCATCAGGGGAGGGGCGAGCACCGGGGAGCTGTTTTTT
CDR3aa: CAIRGGASTGELFF

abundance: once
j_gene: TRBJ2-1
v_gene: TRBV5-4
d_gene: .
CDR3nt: TGTGCCAGCAGCTTGGAGCTGATTAACAATGAGCAGTTCTTC
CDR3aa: CASSLELINNEQFF

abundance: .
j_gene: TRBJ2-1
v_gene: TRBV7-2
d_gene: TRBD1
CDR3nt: TGTGCCAGCAGCTCTGGACAGGGGTATGAGCAGTTCTTC
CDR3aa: CASSSGQGYEQFF

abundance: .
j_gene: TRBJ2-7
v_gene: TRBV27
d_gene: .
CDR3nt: TGTGCCAGCAGTCTCAGGGAAGGGGACTCCTACGAGCAGTACTTC
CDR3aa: CASSLREGDSYEQYF

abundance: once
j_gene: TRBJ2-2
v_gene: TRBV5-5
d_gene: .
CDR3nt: TGTGCCAGCAGCTTGGTACCAGTACCGAACACCGGGGAGCTGTTTTTT
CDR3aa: CASSLVPVPNTGELFF

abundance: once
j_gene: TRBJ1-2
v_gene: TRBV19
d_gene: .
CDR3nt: TGTGCCAGTAGTATCTGGACTGGTAACTATGGCTACACCTTC
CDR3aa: CASSIWTGNYGYTF

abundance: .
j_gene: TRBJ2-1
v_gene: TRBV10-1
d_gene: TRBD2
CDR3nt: TGCGCCAGCAGTGCTAGCGGGGGGCTCGAGAATGAGCAGTTCTTC
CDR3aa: CASSASGGLENEQFF

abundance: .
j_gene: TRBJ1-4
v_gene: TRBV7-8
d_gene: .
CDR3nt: TGTGCCAGCAGCCCCAGCGGGGCGGCTAATGAAAAACTGTTTTTT
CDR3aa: CASSPSGAANEKLFF

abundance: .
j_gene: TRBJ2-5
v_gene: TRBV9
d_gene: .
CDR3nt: TGTGCCAGCAGCTTAGGACAGCAAGAGACCCAGTACTTC
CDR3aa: CASSLGQQETQYF

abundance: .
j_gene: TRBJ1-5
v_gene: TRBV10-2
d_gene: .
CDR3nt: TGCGCCAGCAGATCCTACCAGGGCAATCAGCCCCAGCATTTT
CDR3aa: CASRSYQGNQPQHF

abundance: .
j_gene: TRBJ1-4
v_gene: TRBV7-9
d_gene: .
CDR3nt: TGTGCCAGCAGCCTGACAGAAGCTAATGAAAAACTGTTTTTT
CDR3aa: CASSLTEANEKLFF

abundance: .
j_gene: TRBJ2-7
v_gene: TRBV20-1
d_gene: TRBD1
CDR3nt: TGCAGTGCACGGACAGGAACACTACGGTTCTTC
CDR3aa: CSARTGTLRFF

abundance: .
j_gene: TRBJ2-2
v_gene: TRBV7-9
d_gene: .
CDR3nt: TGTGCCAGCAGCTTAGGGCGGGCAACAAACACCGGGGAGCTGTTTTTT
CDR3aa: CASSLGRATNTGELFF

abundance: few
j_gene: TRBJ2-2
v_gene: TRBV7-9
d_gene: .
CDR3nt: TGTGCCAGCCACAGAGACACCGGGGAGCTGTTTTTT
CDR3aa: CASHRDTGELFF

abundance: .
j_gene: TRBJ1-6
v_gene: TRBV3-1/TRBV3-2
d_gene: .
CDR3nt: TGTGCCAGCAGCCTACTCGATAATTCACCCCTCCACTTT
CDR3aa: CASSLLDNSPLHF

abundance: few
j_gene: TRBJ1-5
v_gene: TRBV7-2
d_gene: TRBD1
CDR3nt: TGTGCCAGCAGCCCAACGACAGGGCACAATCAGCCCCAGCATTTT
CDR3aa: CASSPTTGHNQPQHF

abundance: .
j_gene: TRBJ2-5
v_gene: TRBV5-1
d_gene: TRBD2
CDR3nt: TGCGCCAGCAGCTTGGGAGGGACTAGCGGGGTTGGTGAGACCCAGTACTTC
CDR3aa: CASSLGGTSGVGETQYF

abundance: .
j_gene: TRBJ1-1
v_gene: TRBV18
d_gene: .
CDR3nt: TGTGCCAGCTCACCAACCCTAGTTGACACTGAAGCTTTCTTT
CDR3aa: CASSPTLVDTEAFF

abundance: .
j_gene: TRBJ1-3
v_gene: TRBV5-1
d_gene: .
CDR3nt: TGCGCCAGCAGCTTGGTACCGCCGACAGCTCTCTACGGAAACACCATATATTTT
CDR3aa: CASSLVPPTALYGNTIYF

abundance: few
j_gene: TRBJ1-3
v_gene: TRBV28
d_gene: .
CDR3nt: TGTGCCATCCAACCCGGGGGGGGCCTGAGAAACACCATATATTTT
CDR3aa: CAIQPGGGLRNTIYF

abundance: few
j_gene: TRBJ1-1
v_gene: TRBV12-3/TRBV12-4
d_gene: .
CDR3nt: TGTGCCAGCAGGAAGACAGGTTACACTGAAGCTTTCTTT
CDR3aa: CASRKTGYTEAFF

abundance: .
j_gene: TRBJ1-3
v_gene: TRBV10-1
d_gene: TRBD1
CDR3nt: TGCGCCAGCAGTGAATCGGGACAGGGGGCTGGAAACACCATATATTTT
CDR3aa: CASSESGQGAGNTIYF

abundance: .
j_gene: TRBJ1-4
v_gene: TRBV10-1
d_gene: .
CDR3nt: TGCGCCAGCAGTAAGGACGGGGTTGAAAAACTGTTTTTT
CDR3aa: CASSKDGVEKLFF

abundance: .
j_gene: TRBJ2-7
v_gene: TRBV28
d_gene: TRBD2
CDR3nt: TGTGCCAGCAGTCTCCAGGGAGGGCATAGGTTTTCCTACGAGCAGTACTTC
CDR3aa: CASSLQGGHRFSYEQYF

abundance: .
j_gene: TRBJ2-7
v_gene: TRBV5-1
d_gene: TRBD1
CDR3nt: TGCGCCAGCAGCTTGCGCCGGGACAGGGCGACCGAGCAGTACTTC
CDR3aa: CASSLRRDRATEQYF

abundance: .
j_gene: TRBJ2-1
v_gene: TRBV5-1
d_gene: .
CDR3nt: TGCGCCAGCAGCTTGGCCTCGGCTAGCGAATACAATGAGCAGTTCTTC
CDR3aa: CASSLASASEYNEQFF

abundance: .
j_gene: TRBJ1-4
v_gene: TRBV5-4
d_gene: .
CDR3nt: TGTGCCAGCAGCCCGGGGGGCTCAACTAATGAAAAACTGTTTTTT
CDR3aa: CASSPGGSTNEKLFF

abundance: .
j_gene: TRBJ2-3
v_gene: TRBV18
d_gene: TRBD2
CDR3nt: TGTGCCAGCTCACAGACTAGCGGGGTTACAGATACGCAGTATTTT
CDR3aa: CASSQTSGVTDTQYF